This is a list of T cell receptor beta chains from one sample in a study of tumor-infiltrating lymphocytes in primary liver carcinoma. TCRdb redid the calling of the multiplex PCR reads with MiXCR, one entry per CDR3 protein. Of about 200,000 distinct CDR3 sequences in the sample, approximately 65% are singletons; the top ten hold 6% to 8.5%. Sequences were obtained from peripheral blood. These receptors all stem from a woman between 55 and 75 years old with primary liver carcinoma and hepatitis B virus infection. The CDR3 runs from the conserved cysteine through the conserved F or W. The D gene is left open where the match is weak. Expanded clones get a size class; other rows say once, few or many, or leave the size out.

D	V	size	J	DNA	CDR3
NA	TRBV12-5	NA	TRBJ1-6	TGTGCTAGTGGTCTTAACTCCTACATTGACAGGCGAAATTCACCCCTCCACTTT	CASGLNSYIDRRNSPLHF
TRBD2	TRBV29-1	NA	TRBJ2-1	TGCAGCTTTTCCTACGGTAGCGGGACTGAGCAGTCCTTC	CSFSYGSGTEQSF
NA	TRBV11-2	NA	TRBJ2-7	TGTGCCAGCAGCTTAGACGCGTCCTCCTACGATCAGTACTTC	CASSLDASSYDQYF
TRBD1	TRBV4-1	many	TRBJ2-3	TGCGCCAGCAGCCGTAACAGGGGGCAGGATACGCAGTATTTT	CASSRNRGQDTQYF
TRBD2	TRBV10-3	many	TRBJ2-7	TGTGCCACAACGACCGGGACTAGCGTCTACGAGCAGTACTTC	CATTTGTSVYEQYF
NA	TRBV4-1	many	TRBJ2-7	TGCGCCAGCAGCCAAGATCGCAGCGGGTCCTCCTACGAGCAGTACTTC	CASSQDRSGSSYEQYF
NA	TRBV28	many	TRBJ2-3	TGTGCCAGCCCCCCAAGGGGGCAGGGAGGGAAAACAGATACGCAGTATTTT	CASPPRGQGGKTDTQYF
TRBD1	TRBV6-5	NA	TRBJ1-4	TGTGCCAGCAGTTGCTCGATCCCACAGGGGGAAGATGAAAAACTGTTTTTT	CASSCSIPQGEDEKLFF
TRBD1	TRBV6-5	NA	TRBJ2-1	TGTGCCAGCAGTGAGGACAGGGTGGTCAATGAGCAGTTCTTC	CASSEDRVVNEQFF
NA	TRBV11-1	once	TRBJ1-2	TGTGCCAGCAGAAGAAACAAGGCTGGTGGCTACACCTTC	CASRRNKAGGYTF
NA	TRBV28	NA	TRBJ2-6	TGTGCCAGCAGGGACTCGGACGGACTCTCTGGGGCCAACGTCCTGACTTTC	CASRDSDGLSGANVLTF
TRBD1	TRBV5-4	NA	TRBJ2-3	TGTGCCAGCAGCCTACAGACAGGGGGGAGGGGAGATACGCAGTATTTT	CASSLQTGGRGDTQYF
NA	TRBV12-3/TRBV12-4	many	TRBJ2-3	TGTGCCAGCAGTTTAGTAGGTCACACGCAGTATTTT	CASSLVGHTQYF
NA	TRBV11-1	few	TRBJ2-2	TGTGCCAGCAGCTTTTGGGACACCGGGGAGCTGTTTTTT	CASSFWDTGELFF
NA	TRBV11-3	NA	TRBJ2-5	TGCGCCAGCAGCGAGGGGAAGGCAGAGACCCAGTACTTC	CASSEGKAETQYF
NA	TRBV28	NA	TRBJ2-1	TGTGCCAGCAGTCCACCCCTGGGTGGCGATGAGCAGTCCTTC	CASSPPLGGDEQSF
NA	TRBV11-2	NA	TRBJ2-7	TGCGCCAGCAGCCCGCCGTGGGGGCGAGAGAACGTGCAGTACTTC	CASSPPWGRENVQYF
NA	TRBV10-1	NA	TRBJ2-1	TGCGCCAGCAGTGATGGCGACAATGAGCAGTTCTTC	CASSDGDNEQFF
NA	TRBV6-5	NA	TRBJ1-2	TGTGCCAGCAGTCACAACAGGAGAGGTTCTAACTATGGCTACACCTTC	CASSHNRRGSNYGYTF
TRBD1	TRBV5-1	few	TRBJ2-3	TGCGCCAGCAGCTTGGCCTACAGGGGCGTAACAGATACGCAGTATTTT	CASSLAYRGVTDTQYF
NA	TRBV11-2	NA	TRBJ2-5	TGTACTAGCAGCCTCGGACCGGCCCGAGAGACCCAGTACTTC	CTSSLGPARETQYF
NA	TRBV11-3	NA	TRBJ2-2	TGTGCCAGCAGCTTCGATCAGGACAAAGGGAACACCGGGGAGCTGTTTTTT	CASSFDQDKGNTGELFF
NA	TRBV7-9	few	TRBJ2-7	TGTGCCAGCAGCTCTACAGGCCTCTACGAGCAGTACTTC	CASSSTGLYEQYF
TRBD1	TRBV6-1	many	TRBJ2-1	TGTGCCAGCAGTACAGGGGCTCTGGGATCTGAGCAGTTCTTC	CASSTGALGSEQFF
NA	TRBV29-1	few	TRBJ2-7	TGCAGCGTTGAAGGGAGGGGGAATGGGTACGAGCAGTACTTC	CSVEGRGNGYEQYF
NA	TRBV21-1	NA	TRBJ1-5	TGTGCTAGCACCCACCGGACTGGGTTTGGCAATCGGCCCCAGCATTTT	CASTHRTGFGNRPQHF
NA	TRBV12-5	many	TRBJ2-7	TGTGCTAGTGCCCCCTCCGCAAGGGTCGGCGAGCAGTACTTC	CASAPSARVGEQYF
TRBD2	TRBV11-2	NA	TRBJ2-7	TGTGCCGGTATGTATTGGACAAGCGGGACGAGCTCCTACGAGCAGTACTTC	CAGMYWTSGTSSYEQYF
NA	TRBV12-3/TRBV12-4	many	TRBJ2-7	TGTGCCAGCAGTTTCCAATCAGGGCCCCACTACGAGCAGTACTTC	CASSFQSGPHYEQYF
NA	TRBV7-9	NA	TRBJ2-3	TGTGCCAGCAGCTTAGGTCAGGGGATTGCAGATACGCGGTATTTT	CASSLGQGIADTRYF
NA	TRBV7-9	NA	TRBJ1-2	TGTGCCAGCAGTTCCATCCAGAAGGGGGGTAGTGACTATGGCTACACCTTC	CASSSIQKGGSDYGYTF
TRBD1	TRBV29-1	NA	TRBJ2-6	TGCAGCGTTGAAGCCCCCCCCGAGACAGGGGATACCGGGGCCAACGTCCTGACTTTC	CSVEAPPETGDTGANVLTF
NA	TRBV7-9	few	TRBJ1-1	TGTGCCAGCGGGACGGGAGACACTGAAGCTTTCTTT	CASGTGDTEAFF
TRBD1	TRBV28	NA	TRBJ2-6	TGTGCCAGCAGTTTTGGGGGACAGTCCTCCTCTGGGGCCAACGTCCTGACTTTC	CASSFGGQSSSGANVLTF
NA	TRBV30	few	TRBJ2-5	TGTGCCTGGAGTTTTCTCGAGACCCAGTACTTC	CAWSFLETQYF
TRBD2	TRBV5-4	NA	TRBJ2-3	TGTGCCAGCAGCCTTAGACTAGCGGGAAGCACAGATACGCAGTATTTT	CASSLRLAGSTDTQYF
NA	TRBV12-3/TRBV12-4	NA	TRBJ2-3	TGTGCCAGCAGCCTAAGGGCCGTGAACACAGATACACAGTATTTT	CASSLRAVNTDTQYF
NA	TRBV11-2	NA	TRBJ1-2	TGTGCCAGCAGCCGGCCAGGCAAGAACTATGGCTACATCTTC	CASSRPGKNYGYIF
NA	TRBV10-3	few	TRBJ1-5	TGTGCCATCAGGGGGACTGTCAATCAGCCCCAGCATTTT	CAIRGTVNQPQHF
TRBD1	TRBV11-2	NA	TRBJ2-7	TGTGCCAGCGGCTTAGATCCCTGGACAGGGGGCGAGCAGTACTTC	CASGLDPWTGGEQYF
NA	TRBV5-4	NA	TRBJ2-6	TGTGCCAGCAGCGGGGACAAGTCCTCTGGGGCCAACGTCCTGACTTTC	CASSGDKSSGANVLTF
TRBD1	TRBV4-2	few	TRBJ1-1	TGTGCCAGCAGCCAAAACAGACAGGGCCGCACTGAAGCTTTCTTT	CASSQNRQGRTEAFF
NA	TRBV28	many	TRBJ1-5	TGTGCCAGCAGTCCCTGGGACGGAAATCAGCCCCAGCATTTT	CASSPWDGNQPQHF
NA	TRBV12-3/TRBV12-4	NA	TRBJ2-1	TGTGTCAGCAGTTTTGCCCTAGCGACAGTCAATGAGCAGTTCTTC	CVSSFALATVNEQFF
TRBD2	TRBV11-2	NA	TRBJ2-7	TGTGCCAGCAGCTACGACGGGAGGACCCCGGGAAGCGTGCAGTACTTC	CASSYDGRTPGSVQYF
NA	TRBV5-1	few	TRBJ1-2	TGCGCCAGCAGTGCAGGGGCCTATAACTATGGCTACACCTTC	CASSAGAYNYGYTF
TRBD2	TRBV4-1	NA	TRBJ2-1	TGCGCCAGCAGCCAACCGGGACTACCGAAATCCCTCGAGCAGTTCTTC	CASSQPGLPKSLEQFF